The present entry profiles one T cell receptor beta chain with its context. Its antigen is currently unknown. The data were taken from a study of response to subunit inactivated influenza vaccine. Study-level results: It was suggested by the authors that few new T cells are recruited by each seasonal influenza vaccination.

Each CDR3 protein gets one entry after TCRdb re-called the RT-PCR reads with MiXCR. The profile shows about 700,000 distinct CDR3 sequences, 13% to 15% of them singletons. Sample: PBMCs from blood, taken 14 to 15 days before vaccination. This clonotype originated in a man over 45 who received an inactivated influenza vaccine.

The CDR3 here is CASSLPLTGDKDYGYTF. CDR3 DNA: TGTGCCAGCAGTTTACCCCTGACAGGGGATAAAGACTATGGCTACACCTTC. The chain recombines TRBV12-3 or TRBV12-4 with TRBJ1-2; 8 positions match TRBD1. The ends lost 2 bases at V and 3 bases at J; junction bases unmatched: 11. The length of the CDR3 is 17 residues.